The subject of this entry is one T cell receptor beta chain. The data derive from a study of CD8 T cells in ankylosing spondylitis. A single record per CDR3 protein comes from TCRdb applying MiXCR to the 5' RACE reads. The sample includes nearly 250,000 distinct CDR3 sequences, roughly a third of them seen just once. Germline V gives CDR1 DFQATT, CDR2 SNEGSKA (reference sequence). The CDR3 has 14 amino acids. Germline trimming cut 7 bases from V and 5 bases from J; bases unmatched to any gene: 6. V is TRBV20-1 and J is TRBJ2-1, with TRBD1 matching 12 bases. Material: blood, either unsorted or a sorted T cell fraction (not recorded which). The source of this sequence is a male donor with ankylosing spondylitis or in good health (not recorded which). The DNA for the CDR3 is TGCAGTGTTACCGGGACAGGGGGCCACAATGAGCAGTTCTTC. Residues: CSVTGTGGHNEQFF.